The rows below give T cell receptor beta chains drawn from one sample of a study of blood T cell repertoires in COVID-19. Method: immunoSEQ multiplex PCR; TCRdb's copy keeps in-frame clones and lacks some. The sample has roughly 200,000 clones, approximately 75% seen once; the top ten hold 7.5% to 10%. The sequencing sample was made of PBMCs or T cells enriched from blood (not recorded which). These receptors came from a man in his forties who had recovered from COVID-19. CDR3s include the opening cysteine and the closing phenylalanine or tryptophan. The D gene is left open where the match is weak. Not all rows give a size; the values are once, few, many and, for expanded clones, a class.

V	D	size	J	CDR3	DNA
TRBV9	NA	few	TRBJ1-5	CASSVRGNQPQHF	TGTGCCAGCAGCGTACGGGGGAATCAGCCCCAGCATTTT
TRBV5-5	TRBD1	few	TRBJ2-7	CASSLLGTGTWEQYF	TGTGCCAGCAGCTTGCTTGGGACAGGGACGTGGGAGCAGTACTTC
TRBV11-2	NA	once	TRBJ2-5	CASSLVSGGRETQYF	TGTGCCAGCAGCTTAGTTTCCGGGGGGCGGGAGACCCAGTACTTC
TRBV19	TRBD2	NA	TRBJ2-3	CASSIDRGDLTDTQYF	TGTGCCAGTAGTATAGATCGGGGGGATCTCACAGATACGCAGTATTTT
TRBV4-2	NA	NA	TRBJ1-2	CASSQDRRPDGYTF	TGTGCCAGCAGCCAAGATCGGCGGCCGGATGGCTACACCTTC
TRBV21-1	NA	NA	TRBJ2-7	CASSKPGQGYEQYF	TGTGCCAGCAGCAAACCGGGACAGGGCTACGAGCAGTACTTC
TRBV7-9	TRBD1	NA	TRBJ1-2	CASSFSDRGYGYTF	TGTGCCAGCAGCTTTTCCGACAGGGGCTATGGCTACACCTTC
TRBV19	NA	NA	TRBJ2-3	CASSIAYRASTDTQYF	TGTGCCAGTAGTATCGCGTACAGGGCCTCCACAGATACGCAGTATTTT
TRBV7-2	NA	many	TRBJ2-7	CASSLAGQVTHEQYF	TGTGCCAGCAGCTTAGCGGGGCAGGTGACACACGAGCAGTACTTC
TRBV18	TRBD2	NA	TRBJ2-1	CASSPGGVARYNEQFF	TGTGCCAGCTCACCGGGGGGGGTTGCGCGATACAATGAGCAGTTCTTC
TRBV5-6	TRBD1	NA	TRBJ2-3	CASSQGASDTQYF	TGTGCCAGCAGCCAGGGGGCCTCAGATACGCAGTATTTT
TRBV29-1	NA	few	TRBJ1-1	CSLAAGSETFF	TGCAGCTTGGCGGCAGGGTCGGAAACTTTCTTT
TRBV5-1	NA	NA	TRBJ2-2	CASRPFGGAKGIGELFF	TGCGCCAGCCGGCCCTTTGGGGGCGCGAAAGGAATCGGGGAGCTGTTTTTT
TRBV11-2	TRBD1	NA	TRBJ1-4	CASSRQGVVEKLFF	TGTGCCAGCAGTCGACAGGGGGTGGTTGAAAAACTGTTTTTT
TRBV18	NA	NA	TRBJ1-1	CASTGVGNTEAFF	TGTGCCAGCACGGGGGTAGGGAACACTGAAGCTTTCTTT
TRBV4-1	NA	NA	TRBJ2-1	CASSQEGGGKFIRQFF	TGCGCCAGCAGCCAAGAAGGGGGCGGGAAATTTATACGGCAGTTCTTC
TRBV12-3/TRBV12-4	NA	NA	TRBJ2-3	CASSLAATDTQYF	TGTGCCAGCAGTTTAGCGGCCACAGATACGCAGTATTTT
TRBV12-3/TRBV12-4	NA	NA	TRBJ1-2	CASRSDSYGYTF	TGTGCCAGCAGATCCGACAGCTATGGCTACACCTTC
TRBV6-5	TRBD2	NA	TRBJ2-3	CASRSSGSTDTQYF	TGTGCCAGCAGGTCGAGCGGGAGTACAGATACGCAGTATTTT
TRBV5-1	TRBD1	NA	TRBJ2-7	CASSFSGTANYEQYF	TGCGCCAGCAGCTTTTCCGGGACAGCCAACTACGAGCAGTACTTC
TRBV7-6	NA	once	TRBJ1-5	CASSLGQAGRGQPQHF	TGTGCCAGCAGCTTAGGTCAGGCAGGGAGGGGGCAGCCCCAGCATTTT
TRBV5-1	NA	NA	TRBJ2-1	CASSERLSYNEQFF	TGCGCCAGCAGCGAGCGCCTATCCTACAATGAGCAGTTCTTC
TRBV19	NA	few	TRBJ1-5	CASSIRGGKSNQPQHF	TGTGCCAGTAGTATACGGGGGGGAAAAAGTAATCAGCCCCAGCATTTT
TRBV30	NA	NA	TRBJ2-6	CAWSSKGRGTGANVLTF	TGTGCCTGGAGCTCAAAGGGGAGGGGGACAGGGGCCAACGTCCTGACTTTC
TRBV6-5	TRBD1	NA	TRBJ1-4	CATRRDSHPNEKLFF	TGTGCCACCCGCCGGGACAGCCATCCTAATGAAAAACTGTTTTTT
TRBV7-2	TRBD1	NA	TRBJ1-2	CASSPDRGGGYTF	TGTGCCAGCAGCCCGGACAGGGGAGGGGGCTACACCTTC
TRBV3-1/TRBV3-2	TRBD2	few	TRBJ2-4	CASSQYTSVQYF	TGTGCCAGCAGCCAATACACTAGCGTACAGTACTTC
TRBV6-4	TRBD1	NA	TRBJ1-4	CASRTEGGDRGLEGEKLFF	TGTGCCAGCAGGACCGAGGGTGGGGACAGGGGGCTAGAAGGAGAAAAACTGTTTTTT
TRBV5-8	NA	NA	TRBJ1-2	CASSLGRVNYGYTF	TGTGCCAGCAGCTTGGGCAGGGTGAACTATGGCTACACCTTC
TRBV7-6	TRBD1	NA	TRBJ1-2	CASSFISGQGSLGGYTF	TGTGCCAGCAGCTTCATCTCCGGACAGGGTTCCTTAGGTGGCTACACCTTC
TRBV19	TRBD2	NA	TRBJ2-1	CASKPRLASYNEQFF	TGTGCCAGTAAGCCCCGACTAGCTTCCTACAATGAGCAGTTCTTC
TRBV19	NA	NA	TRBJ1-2	CASSMLPTGNYGYTF	TGTGCCAGTAGTATGCTACCCACAGGGAACTATGGCTACACCTTC
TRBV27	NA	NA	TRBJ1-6	CASSFQASSYNSPLHF	TGTGCCAGCAGTTTTCAGGCCAGCTCCTATAATTCACCCCTCCACTTT
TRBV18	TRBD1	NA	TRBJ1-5	CASSGDRGQPQHF	TGTGCCAGCTCGGGGGACAGGGGTCAGCCCCAGCATTTT
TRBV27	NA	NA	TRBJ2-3	CASSPGWVTDTQYF	TGTGCCAGCAGTCCCGGGTGGGTGACAGATACGCAGTATTTT
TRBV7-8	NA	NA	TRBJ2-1	CASSPIGLADEQFF	TGTGCCAGCAGCCCAATTGGGCTAGCTGATGAGCAGTTCTTC
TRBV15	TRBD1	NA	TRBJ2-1	CATSRDNRGISIYNEQFF	TGTGCCACCAGCAGAGATAACAGGGGGATAAGTATTTACAATGAGCAGTTCTTC
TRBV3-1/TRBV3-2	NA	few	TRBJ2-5	CASSQAQGQETQYF	TGTGCCAGCAGCCAAGCGCAGGGCCAAGAGACCCAGTACTTC
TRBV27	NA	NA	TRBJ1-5	CASSLGGSNQPQHF	TGTGCCAGCAGTTTAGGAGGGTCCAATCAGCCCCAGCATTTT
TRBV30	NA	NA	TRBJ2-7	CAWSVPGYEQYF	TGTGCCTGGAGTGTACCGGGGTACGAGCAGTACTTC
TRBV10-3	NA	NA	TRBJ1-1	CAIRNRVDNTEAFF	TGTGCCATCAGGAACAGGGTCGATAACACTGAAGCTTTCTTT
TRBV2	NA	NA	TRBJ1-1	CASVFRAGAFF	TGTGCCAGCGTGTTCAGGGCCGGAGCTTTCTTT
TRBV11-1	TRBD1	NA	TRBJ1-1	CASSPTGQGTEAFF	TGTGCCAGCAGCCCGACAGGGCAAGGCACTGAAGCTTTCTTT
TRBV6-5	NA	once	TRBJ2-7	CASRALLEQYF	TGTGCCAGCAGAGCCCTTCTAGAGCAGTACTTC
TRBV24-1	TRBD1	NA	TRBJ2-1	CATSIGGISNEQFF	TGTGCCACCAGTATAGGGGGCATCTCCAATGAGCAGTTCTTC
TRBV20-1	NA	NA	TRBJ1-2	CTPRHNYGYTF	TGCACACCGAGGCATAACTATGGCTACACCTTC
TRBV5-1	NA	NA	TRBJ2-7	CASSLDSTYEQYF	TGCGCCAGCAGCTTGGACAGCACGTACGAGCAGTACTTC
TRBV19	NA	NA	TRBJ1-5	CASSPTPKIDSNQPQHF	TGTGCCAGTAGTCCTACCCCAAAAATCGATAGCAATCAGCCCCAGCATTTT